Following are 21 T cell receptor beta chains from one sample sequenced in a study of cytomegalovirus exposure and HLA in healthy donors. TCRdb keeps only in-frame clones here, not all; method: immunoSEQ multiplex PCR. The table records under 130,000 clones, around 86% of them present only once. What was sequenced was PBMCs. The receptor source for this set is a woman aged 18-29 years in good health and CMV-seropositive.

This chain links TRBV6-5 with TRBJ2-3; D uncertain. V was trimmed by 0 bases and J by 6 bases, leaving 10 bases between them. Per the germline V gene, CDR1 is MNHEY and CDR2 is SVGAGI. This CDR3 is 14 amino acids long. CDR3 coding DNA: TGTGCCAGCAGTTACTCGAGAGCAGCGGATACGCAGTATTTT. This codes for CASSYSRAADTQYF.

This clone has only a few counts. The chain has TRBV5-1 and TRBJ1-2; perhaps TRBD1 as D (6 bases). CDR1 and CDR2 (germline): SGHRS, YFSETQ. CDR3 length: 13 residues. The V end lost 4 bases, the J end lost 6 bases, and 13 bases lay between the germline ends. CDR3 DNA sequence: TGCGCCAGCAGCCACAGAGGGGGAGATGGCTACACCTTC. Amino acid sequence: CASSHRGGDGYTF.

This clone was recorded only once. V is TRBV19 and J is TRBJ2-1, with D tentatively TRBD2 (5 bases). The CDR3 sequence is 14 residues long. Trimming shortened V by 1 base and J by 7 bases, and 11 bases separated the two germline ends. CDR1 and CDR2 from the germline V gene are LNHDA and SQIVND (reference sequence). CDR3 sequence: CASSIGGLGNEQFF. The CDR3 DNA follows: TGTGCCAGTAGTATAGGAGGGTTGGGAAATGAGCAGTTCTTC. Together with reference TRBV19 and TRBJ2-1, the CDR3 gives the full variable domain: DGGITQSPKYLFRKEGQNVTLSCEQNLNHDAMYWYRQDPGQGLRLIYYSQIVNDFQKGDIAEGYSVSREKKESFPLTVTSAQKNPTAFYLCASSIGGLGNEQFFGPGTRLTVL.

This chain uses TRBV18 with TRBJ2-2, with TRBD1 matching over 8 bases. The CDR3 covers 14 residues. V dropped 4 bases and J dropped 4; count of bases not matched to a gene: 2. Germline CDR1 KGHSH, CDR2 LQKENI. Here the CDR3 DNA reads TGTGCCAGCTCACAGGACAGGGTCACCGGGGAGCTGTTTTTT. Translation gives CASSQDRVTGELFF.

The V gene is TRBV6-6, the J gene TRBJ1-2; D remains unclear. The CDR3 runs to 10 residues. Trimming removed 3 bases at V and 7 bases at J, with 3 bases between. Germline V gene lookup returns CDR1 MNHNY and CDR2 SVGAGI (reference sequence). CDR3 sequence reads: CASSYSGYTF. In nucleotides, the CDR3 is TGTGCCAGCAGTTATAGTGGCTACACCTTC.

This rearrangement joins TRBV4-1 to TRBJ1-1; D is unresolved. Germline V lookup: CDR1 MGHRA, CDR2 YSYEKL. The CDR3 is 15 residues long. The V gene lost 1 base and the J gene lost 1 base, with 10 bases spanning the gap. The DNA for the CDR3 is TGCGCCAGCAGCCAAGGCCCGGCGGAGAACACTGAAGCTTTCTTT. Protein sequence: CASSQGPAENTEAFF.

This chain connects TRBV28 to TRBJ1-5, with 8 bases lining up with TRBD1. After removal of 3 bases from V and 1 base from J, the junction contained 11 bases not matched to a gene. This CDR3 contains 18 residues. Germline-derived CDR1 and CDR2 are MDHEN and SYDVKM. CDR3 in amino acids: CASSFQGARSRSNQPQHF. The CDR3 DNA is TGTGCCAGCAGTTTCCAGGGGGCGAGAAGTAGGAGCAATCAGCCCCAGCATTTT.

J is TRBJ1-1 and V is TRBV4-1, with a possible D match to TRBD1 (5 bases). Trimming cost V 4 bases and J 3 bases, with 15 bases left between them. Germline V gene data show CDR1 as MGHRA and CDR2 as YSYEKL. The CDR3 loop spans 15 amino acids. Here the CDR3 reads CASSPTFREDTEAFF. CDR3 coding DNA: TGCGCCAGCAGCCCGACCTTCAGGGAGGACACTGAAGCTTTCTTT.

This CDR3 is CASSATGTGGTGELFF. For the CDR3, the DNA is TGTGCCAGCAGTGCCACCGGGACAGGGGGCACCGGGGAGCTGTTTTTT. The chain uses TRBV9 and TRBJ2-2, with 11 bases aligning to TRBD1. Looked up from germline, CDR1 is SGDLS and CDR2 is YYNGEE. This CDR3 has 16 residues. Trimming removed 5 bases from V and 4 bases from J; junction bases left unmatched: 7.

The rearrangement links TRBV5-4 to TRBJ2-7; a weak D match, TRBD2 (7 bases). Trimming cost V 5 bases and J 0 bases, with 18 bases left between them. The germline V gene encodes CDR1 SGHNT and CDR2 YYREEE (reference sequence). The length of the CDR3 is 16 residues. The CDR3 loop is CASSLRGGGSSYEQYF. The CDR3 DNA reads TGTGCCAGCAGTCTTAGGGGGGGCGGGAGCTCCTACGAGCAGTACTTC.

The rearrangement links TRBV28 to TRBJ2-3; 7 bases are shared with TRBD2. V was clipped by 6 bases and J by 5 bases; unmatched bases: 11. Germline V lookup: CDR1 MDHEN, CDR2 SYDVKM. This CDR3 contains 15 residues. The CDR3 bases are TGTGCCAGCAGGTCTGAGGCGGGAGCTCGAGATACGCAGTATTTT. Translated, it gives CASRSEAGARDTQYF.

CDR3 in DNA: TGTGCCAGCAGCTTGGGGACAGGCATGAACACTGAAGCTTTCTTT. This sequence encodes CASSLGTGMNTEAFF. The chain has TRBV5-4 and TRBJ1-1; 7 positions agree with TRBD1. The ends lost 0 bases at V and 0 bases at J; junction bases unmatched: 2. Germline V CDR1 and CDR2: SGHNT, YYREEE (reference sequence). There are 15 residues in the CDR3.

V and J are TRBV9 and TRBJ1-4; D perhaps matches TRBD1 (5 bases). CDR1 and CDR2 (germline): SGDLS, YYNGEE. The CDR3 runs to 15 residues. V lost 2 bases and J 5 bases, leaving 13 bases between the germline ends. CDR3 coding DNA: TGTGCCAGCAGCGTGACAGTGGGGGGAAATGAAAAACTGTTTTTT. Translating it yields CASSVTVGGNEKLFF.

This chain connects TRBV6-1 to TRBJ2-7; 7 bases fit TRBD1. J was trimmed by 4 bases and V by 8 bases; bases with no gene match: 11. Germline V gene data show CDR1 as MNHNS and CDR2 as SASEGT. The CDR3 has 14 residues. CDR3 sequence (DNA): TGTGCCAGCGACAGGGTGGGGGCCCTATACGAGCAGTACTTC. Translated, it gives CASDRVGALYEQYF.

The chain has TRBV4-1 and TRBJ1-1; the D gene is possibly TRBD1 (5 bases). This CDR3 comprises 16 residues. V was trimmed by 6 bases and J by 1 base, leaving 18 bases between them. Germline lookup yields CDR1 MGHRA and CDR2 YSYEKL. CDR3 sequence reads: CASRDILRGQNTEAFF. CDR3 bases: TGCGCCAGCAGGGACATCCTCCGAGGACAGAACACTGAAGCTTTCTTT.

The V and J genes are TRBV5-1 and TRBJ1-2; D perhaps matches TRBD1 (6 bases). With 0 bases removed from V and 5 bases from J, the gap between germline ends came to 11 bases. The CDR3 spans 14 residues. Germline CDR1 reads SGHRS; CDR2 reads YFSETQ. CDR3 residues: CASSLVQGGYGYTF. Here the CDR3 DNA reads TGCGCCAGCAGCTTGGTACAGGGCGGATATGGCTACACCTTC.

V gene TRBV13 combines with J gene TRBJ1-5; D is possibly TRBD1 (6 bases). CDR3 length: 15 amino acids. Trimming left V 4 bases short and J 1 base short, with 11 bases between. The germline V gene has CDR1 PRHDT and CDR2 FYEKMQ (reference sequence). The CDR3 protein is CASSSSGGSNQPQHF. CDR3 in DNA: TGTGCCAGCAGCTCATCGGGGGGCAGCAATCAGCCCCAGCATTTT.

V usage is TRBV20-1 and J usage is TRBJ2-1; maybe TRBD1 (5 bases). Germline-derived CDR1 and CDR2 are DFQATT and SNEGSKA (reference sequence). The V end lost 3 bases, the J end lost 7 bases, and 7 bases lay between the germline ends. The CDR3 extends over 11 amino acids. The CDR3 bases are TGCAGTGCTAGGACAGCTAATGAGCAGTTCTTC. Encoded protein: CSARTANEQFF.

The rearrangement joins TRBV28 to TRBJ2-3; 8 bases agree with TRBD2. Germline-derived CDR1 and CDR2 are MDHEN and SYDVKM. This CDR3 region has 16 residues. V lost 8 bases, J lost 3 bases, and 13 bases stayed unmatched. This CDR3 is CASPPSNGGATDTQYF. The CDR3 nucleotides read TGTGCCAGCCCTCCTAGTAACGGGGGGGCGACAGATACGCAGTATTTT.

This chain links TRBV5-1 with TRBJ2-2, with 9 bases matching TRBD1. CDR3 length equals 15 residues. V trimming: 4 bases; J trimming: 1 base; junction bases outside the gene matches: 2. Germline V gives CDR1 SGHRS, CDR2 YFSETQ. The CDR3: CASSQDRGNTGELFF. DNA of the CDR3: TGCGCCAGCAGCCAGGACAGGGGGAACACCGGGGAGCTGTTTTTT.

On this clone: The sample carries other DNA sequences with the same CDR3. The V gene is TRBV2, the J gene TRBJ1-5; 8 positions match TRBD1. Germline assignment: CDR1 SNHLY and CDR2 FYNNEI. The CDR3 is 15 amino acids. The V and J ends lost 3 bases and 2 bases, in that order; junction bases with no gene match: 3. The DNA for the CDR3 is TGTGCCAGCAGTGAGGACAGGGTGGGCAATCAGCCCCAGCATTTT. Translation gives CASSEDRVGNQPQHF.